This note documents a single T cell receptor beta chain sequence. What antigen it recognizes has not been identified. There are no base qualities to consult, and no much larger clone falls within one base. Reading the germline V gene gives CDR1 MNHNS and CDR2 SASEGT. Inclusive of the bounding cysteine and phenylalanine, the CDR3 is 15 residues long. CDR3 DNA is the only sequence kept; it has 45 bases, read in frame from the first base. V is clipped by 0 bases and J by 1 base, and the sequence between their germline boundaries is 9 bases long. This entry is derived from a study of metastatic and nonmetastatic thyroid tumors (dated by TCRdb to 2020 to 2021). For context, the study as a whole: The researchers compared repertoires between peripheral blood samples and tumor or nodule tissue samples from patients with malignant or benign thyroid disease.

Receptor amplification or capture employed PCR. The listed sequencing device is Illumina HiSeq 4000. High-throughput sequencing was used to profile the TCR beta-chain CDR3 region of each patient. The source study handled its data this way. Drawing on CDR3 differences between clinicopathological groups, the researchers built a classifier meant to tell apart patients with distant-metastatic papillary thyroid cancer. The Shannon index was used to measure repertoire diversity, and the Morisita-Horn index was used to measure how similar tumor and blood repertoires were. TCRdb cleaned the public reads at Q25 with fastp, built clones with MiXCR and kept in-frame beta chains. TCRdb, not the original authors, processed these V and J calls. The sample includes around 12,000 clones, with about 12% observed a single time. Of the sample, about 30% falls within the top ten clones. General findings and caveats noted by the study authors: In both blood and tumor samples, TCR beta diversity was reported to be significantly higher in malignant tumors than in benign nodules.

No treatment had been received by any patient before thyroid surgery. Patient clinical samples collected from the early 2010s to the late 2010s were retrospectively analysed using T-cell receptor beta sequencing. This receptor was identified in a female donor with papillary thyroid cancer or a benign thyroid nodule (not recorded which). Some clones in this sample may be carry-over from other donors' samples. This receptor chain uses TRBV6-1 and TRBJ1-2; TRBD1 is a weak D gene call, 5 bases matching. The sequenced sample consisted of blood. In nucleotides, the sequence is TGTGCCAGCAGTGAAGCGCCTGGGGGTAACTATGGCTACACCTTC. Its product reads: CASSEAPGGNYGYTF.